The rows below give T cell receptor beta chains drawn from one sample of a study of vaccination effects on CD4 cells after COVID-19. Sequencing was performed with immunoSEQ multiplex PCR; in TCRdb, only in-frame clones are kept and a portion is missing. The sample lists tens of thousands of clones, roughly 76% occurring once. These receptors' antigens are unknown. The sample here was CD4+ T cells from PBMCs cultured with HCoV-NL63 spike peptides, taken before COVID-19 vaccination. Source of these receptors: a human donor who received a COVID-19 vaccine. CDR3s include the opening cysteine and the closing phenylalanine or tryptophan. D genes are given only for firm matches. Expanded clones are given a class, and other clones once, few, many or no size at all.

TRBV6-4	TRBJ1-2	.	.	CASKENTNYGYTF	TGTGCCAGCAAGGAGAACACTAACTATGGCTACACCTTC
TRBV5-6	TRBJ2-6	.	.	CASHRQGSGANVLTF	TGTGCCAGCCACCGGCAGGGGTCTGGGGCCAACGTCCTGACTTTC
TRBV27	TRBJ1-2	.	.	CASSPRIGEFYGYTF	TGTGCCAGCAGTCCCCGAATCGGAGAATTCTATGGCTACACCTTC
TRBV13	TRBJ1-2	.	.	CASSHRAMTEIRRGYTF	TGTGCCAGCAGCCACCGCGCTATGACGGAGATTCGGAGGGGCTACACCTTC
TRBV24-1	TRBJ2-2	TRBD1	.	CATSEGTGFFSGELFF	TGTGCCACCAGTGAGGGGACAGGGTTTTTCTCCGGGGAGCTGTTTTTT
TRBV27	TRBJ1-3	.	once	CASSLSGSGNTIYF	TGTGCCAGCAGTTTGTCTGGGTCTGGAAACACCATATATTTT
TRBV18	TRBJ2-2	TRBD1	few	CASSPNRGDTGELFF	TGTGCCAGCTCACCAAACAGGGGCGACACCGGGGAGCTGTTTTTT
TRBV6-5	TRBJ1-6	.	.	CASTSGRRGDSPLHF	TGTGCCAGCACCTCCGGGCGCCGTGGGGATTCACCCCTCCACTTT
TRBV20-1	TRBJ2-5	.	.	CSAKGPETQYF	TGCAGTGCTAAAGGTCCTGAGACCCAGTACTTC
TRBV19	TRBJ2-2	TRBD2	.	CATKKSGGAPGRTGELFF	TGTGCCACCAAGAAAAGCGGGGGGGCCCCGGGGCGAACCGGGGAGCTGTTTTTT
TRBV21-1	TRBJ2-1	.	.	CASSIRNEQFF	TGTGCCAGCAGCATCCGGAATGAGCAGTTCTTC
TRBV6-4	TRBJ2-2	TRBD2	.	CASSGQGLANTGELFF	TGTGCCAGCAGTGGCCAGGGACTAGCGAACACCGGGGAGCTGTTTTTT
TRBV7-2	TRBJ1-4	TRBD1	few	CASSLGTGLNEKLFF	TGTGCCAGCAGCCTGGGGACAGGACTTAATGAAAAACTGTTTTTT
TRBV6-6	TRBJ1-5	.	.	CASRRENQPQHF	TGTGCCAGCAGACGCGAGAATCAGCCCCAGCATTTT
TRBV7-8	TRBJ2-2	TRBD2	.	CASTRVRGGTGELFF	TGTGCCAGCACCCGAGTCCGGGGGGGCACCGGGGAGCTGTTTTTT
TRBV19	TRBJ2-3	TRBD1	.	CATTNGQGKEYF	TGTGCCACCACAAACGGACAGGGGAAGGAGTATTTT
TRBV21-1	TRBJ2-3	.	.	CARGTSGGISTDTQYF	TGTGCCAGGGGGACTAGCGGGGGGATAAGCACAGATACGCAGTATTTT
TRBV5-1	TRBJ1-5	.	.	CASSFDGNQPQHF	TGCGCCAGCAGTTTTGACGGCAATCAGCCCCAGCATTTT
TRBV5-1	TRBJ1-2	.	.	CASSAYQGNYGYTF	TGCGCCAGCAGCGCTTATCAGGGTAACTATGGCTACACCTTC
TRBV6-1	TRBJ1-5	.	few	CASSDNGLGPQHF	TGTGCCAGCAGTGATAACGGACTCGGACCCCAGCATTTT
TRBV5-1	TRBJ2-1	TRBD2	few	CASSFSGGAYNEQFF	TGCGCCAGCAGCTTTAGCGGGGGGGCCTACAATGAGCAGTTCTTC
TRBV7-9	TRBJ2-1	TRBD2	few	CASSTYSGGYNEQFF	TGTGCCAGCAGCACCTATAGCGGGGGCTACAATGAGCAGTTCTTC
TRBV5-8	TRBJ2-1	.	.	CASSSAQRSYNEQFF	TGTGCCAGCAGCTCCGCACAGCGGTCCTACAATGAGCAGTTCTTC